The clone carrying this T cell receptor beta chain turned up a few times. Time point noted: sample taken at primary tumor resection. Samples were donated by 72 untreated early-stage non-small cell lung cancer patients. Whole RNA, which was extracted from tumor, nontumor lung tissue or frozen PBMC, was sequenced without any cell sorting. Individually, TCR cDNA molecules were each labelled with a unique molecular identifier. From the 5' RACE reads, TCRdb called clonotypes with MiXCR, one entry per CDR3 protein. The top ten clones hold around 30% of a sample with some 34,000 distinct CDR3 sequences, about 7% of them seen once. The sample belongs to a study of spatial heterogeneity in lung cancer. The CDR3 sequence is 12 residues long. Germline CDR1 is MDHEN and CDR2 is SYDVKM. Trimming shortened V by 3 bases and J by 7 bases, and 9 bases separated the two germline ends.

Here the sequenced sample was PBMCs, taken at surgery. The rearrangement links TRBV28 to TRBJ1-2; D is unclear. The receptor's source is a female donor with early-stage non-small cell lung cancer. The CDR3 region is CASSFGRRGYTF. In DNA, the CDR3 is TGTGCCAGCAGTTTCGGCAGACGTGGCTACACCTTC.